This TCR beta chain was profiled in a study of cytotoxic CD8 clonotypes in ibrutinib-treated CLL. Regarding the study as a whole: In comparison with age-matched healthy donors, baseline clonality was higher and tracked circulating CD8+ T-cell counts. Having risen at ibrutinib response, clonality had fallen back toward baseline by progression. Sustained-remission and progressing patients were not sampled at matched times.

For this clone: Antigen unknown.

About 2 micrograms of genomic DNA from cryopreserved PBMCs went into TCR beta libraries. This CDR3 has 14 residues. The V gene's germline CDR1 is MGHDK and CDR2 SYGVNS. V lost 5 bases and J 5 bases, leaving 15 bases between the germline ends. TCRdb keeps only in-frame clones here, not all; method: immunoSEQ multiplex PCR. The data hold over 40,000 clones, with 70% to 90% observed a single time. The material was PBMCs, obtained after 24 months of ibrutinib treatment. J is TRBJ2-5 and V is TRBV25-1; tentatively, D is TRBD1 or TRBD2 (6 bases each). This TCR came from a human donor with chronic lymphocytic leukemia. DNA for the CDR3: TGTGCCAGCAGTTCGAGGGGGGACTGGGAGACCCAGTACTTC. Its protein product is CASSSRGDWETQYF.